Listed below are T cell receptor beta chains from one sample, sequenced in a study of blood T cell repertoires in COVID-19. Here immunoSEQ multiplex PCR was the method, and the copy in TCRdb shows in-frame clones only, minus some. The sample shows 300,000 to 450,000 clones, more than 75% of them seen only once. The sample was PBMCs or T cells enriched from blood (not recorded which). These receptors were obtained from a woman between 18 and 29 years old who had recovered from COVID-19. The CDR3 runs from the conserved cysteine through the conserved F or W. The order of the fields is clone size, D gene, J gene, V gene, CDR3 protein, CDR3 DNA. The D gene is left open where the match is weak. Only some rows state a clone size, as once, few, many or a class for expanded clones.

. | . | TRBJ1-6 | TRBV6-5 | CASSYGRYNSPLHF | TGTGCCAGCAGTTACGGGCGATATAATTCACCCCTCCACTTT
. | TRBD1 | TRBJ2-1 | TRBV7-6 | CASSLAQGAGGEQFF | TGTGCCAGCAGCTTAGCACAGGGGGCAGGCGGTGAGCAGTTCTTC
once | . | TRBJ1-5 | TRBV5-6 | CASSYRQDQPQHF | TGTGCCAGCAGCTATAGACAGGATCAGCCCCAGCATTTT
. | TRBD1 | TRBJ2-1 | TRBV18 | CASSFLAGQGYNEQFF | TGTGCCAGCTCGTTTTTGGCGGGACAGGGATACAATGAGCAGTTCTTC
. | . | TRBJ2-3 | TRBV7-2 | CASSFPYRVGTDTQYF | TGTGCCAGCAGCTTCCCCTACAGGGTAGGCACAGATACGCAGTATTTT
. | . | TRBJ1-5 | TRBV4-1 | CASSQDQNQPQHF | TGCGCCAGCAGCCAAGATCAGAATCAGCCCCAGCATTTT
. | . | TRBJ1-4 | TRBV28 | CASSQVTNEKLFF | TGTGCCAGTTCTCAGGTTACTAATGAAAAACTGTTTTTT
. | TRBD1 | TRBJ1-5 | TRBV2 | CASMGQGGQPQHF | TGTGCCAGCATGGGACAGGGCGGTCAGCCCCAGCATTTT
. | . | TRBJ1-1 | TRBV28 | CASGEQVVRDTEAFF | TGTGCCAGCGGGGAACAGGTCGTTAGGGACACTGAAGCTTTCTTT
. | . | TRBJ2-7 | TRBV6-5 | CALRDTSSYEQYF | TGTGCCCTCCGGGACACTAGCTCCTACGAGCAGTACTTC
. | . | TRBJ1-1 | TRBV18 | CASSPRTAGGGTNTEAFF | TGTGCCAGCTCACCACGGACCGCGGGAGGGGGGACAAACACTGAAGCTTTCTTT
. | . | TRBJ2-7 | TRBV30 | CAWSGLPSAEQYF | TGTGCCTGGAGTGGCCTCCCCAGCGCCGAGCAGTACTTC
. | TRBD1 | TRBJ2-5 | TRBV28 | CASSTTQGAETQYF | TGTGCCAGCAGCACCACTCAGGGGGCAGAGACCCAGTACTTC
few | TRBD1 | TRBJ2-3 | TRBV9 | CASSSRTGSTDTQYF | TGTGCCAGCAGCTCCCGGACAGGGAGCACAGATACGCAGTATTTT
. | . | TRBJ2-7 | TRBV9 | CASSVAGGGGYEQYF | TGTGCCAGCAGCGTAGCCGGGGGAGGGGGCTACGAGCAGTACTTC
once | . | TRBJ1-2 | TRBV28 | CASTQSGGYGYTF | TGTGCCAGCACTCAATCCGGCGGCTATGGCTACACCTTC
once | TRBD1 | TRBJ2-7 | TRBV5-6 | CASSLAGQGTYEQYF | TGTGCCAGCAGCTTGGCGGGACAGGGAACCTACGAGCAGTACTTC
. | TRBD1 | TRBJ1-1 | TRBV7-3 | CASSPTGVAEAFF | TGTGCCAGCAGCCCGACAGGGGTCGCTGAAGCTTTCTTT
. | . | TRBJ2-3 | TRBV7-9 | CASSGAGYTDTQYF | TGTGCCAGCAGCGGGGCAGGGTACACAGATACGCAGTATTTT
. | . | TRBJ1-2 | TRBV6-2/TRBV6-3 | CASSYAENYGYTF | TGTGCCAGCAGTTACGCAGAAAACTATGGCTACACCTTC
. | . | TRBJ1-5 | TRBV7-8 | CASSLVGGEGQPQHF | TGTGCCAGCAGCTTAGTAGGGGGGGAGGGGCAGCCCCAGCATTTT
. | . | TRBJ2-1 | TRBV29-1 | CSVEGGGSGSLGLRFF | TGCAGCGTTGAAGGTGGTGGTTCAGGGTCCCTCGGGTTGCGGTTCTTC
. | TRBD1 | TRBJ1-1 | TRBV7-3 | CASSSNRDSEAFF | TGTGCCAGCAGCTCAAACCGGGACAGTGAAGCTTTCTTT
once | TRBD1 | TRBJ1-1 | TRBV9 | CASSGGTGGFTEAFF | TGTGCCAGCAGCGGAGGGACAGGGGGCTTCACTGAAGCTTTCTTT
. | . | TRBJ2-1 | TRBV9 | CASSAVPEPLNEQFF | TGTGCCAGCAGCGCCGTCCCAGAACCCCTCAATGAGCAGTTCTTC
many | TRBD2 | TRBJ2-1 | TRBV6-6 | CASSPRPTPWLAGDYNEQFF | TGTGCCAGCAGTCCTAGACCGACCCCTTGGCTAGCGGGGGATTACAATGAGCAGTTCTTC
once | TRBD1 | TRBJ1-1 | TRBV10-2 | CASSFGTANTEAFF | TGCGCCAGCAGCTTCGGGACAGCGAACACTGAAGCTTTCTTT
. | TRBD1 | TRBJ1-2 | TRBV7-9 | CASSSGQGTDGYTF | TGTGCCAGCAGCTCAGGACAGGGTACCGATGGCTACACCTTC
. | TRBD1 | TRBJ1-1 | TRBV9 | CASSVPGQGGTEAFF | TGTGCCAGCAGCGTTCCGGGACAGGGTGGCACTGAAGCTTTCTTT
. | . | TRBJ2-7 | TRBV7-9 | CASSLEIAGAYYEQYF | TGTGCCAGCAGCTTGGAAATAGCAGGGGCGTATTACGAGCAGTACTTC
. | . | TRBJ1-1 | TRBV9 | CASSLGGDTEAFF | TGTGCCAGCAGCCTCGGAGGGGACACTGAAGCTTTCTTT
. | . | TRBJ1-5 | TRBV6-2/TRBV6-3 | CASSYAGVGNQPQHF | TGTGCCAGCAGTTATGCAGGGGTTGGCAATCAGCCCCAGCATTTT
. | . | TRBJ1-2 | TRBV29-1 | CSVGRDSTNYGYTF | TGCAGCGTTGGCAGGGACTCAACTAACTATGGCTACACCTTC
. | TRBD1 | TRBJ2-7 | TRBV10-3 | CAISVETGGAYEQYF | TGTGCCATCAGTGTCGAGACAGGGGGCGCGTACGAGCAGTACTTC
. | . | TRBJ1-2 | TRBV5-1 | CASRGDNPYGYTF | TGCGCCAGCAGGGGGGACAATCCCTATGGCTACACCTTC
. | . | TRBJ1-3 | TRBV30 | CAWTLESLLNTIYF | TGTGCCTGGACCCTTGAGTCACTATTAAACACCATATATTTT
. | TRBD2 | TRBJ2-1 | TRBV7-2 | CASTLDLAGYNEQFF | TGTGCCAGCACCCTTGATCTAGCGGGGTACAATGAGCAGTTCTTC